The sequence of this TCR beta chain was determined in a study of T-cell memory formation after mild COVID-19. Study summary: TCR clusters mostly belonged to single donors. Points from the study as a whole: Memory cells collected pre-infection included some clones that later responded, suggesting cross-reactive memory joined.

CDR1 is SGHTA and CDR2 is FQGNSA in the germline V gene. The CDR3 is made up of 16 amino acids. The J segment lost 5 bases and the V segment lost 6 bases, leaving 14 bases of the junction unmatched. Of note for this clonotype: The antigen remains undetermined.

In TCRdb, the 5' RACE reads were re-called with MiXCR into one record per CDR3 protein. The sample shows 250,000 to 350,000 distinct CDR3 sequences, roughly a fifth of them seen only once. The clonotype originates from a man aged 18 to 30 who had mild COVID-19 (a few samples of this study predate the infection). Cell type and time point are not known. The chain links TRBV7-2 to TRBJ2-5, with TRBD1 matching 8 bases. Sequencing was carried out using PBMCs or a T cell subset sorted from them (not recorded which). The CDR3: CASRPVPRTGTETQYF. DNA of the CDR3: TGTGCCAGCAGGCCTGTACCGAGGACAGGGACGGAGACCCAGTACTTC.